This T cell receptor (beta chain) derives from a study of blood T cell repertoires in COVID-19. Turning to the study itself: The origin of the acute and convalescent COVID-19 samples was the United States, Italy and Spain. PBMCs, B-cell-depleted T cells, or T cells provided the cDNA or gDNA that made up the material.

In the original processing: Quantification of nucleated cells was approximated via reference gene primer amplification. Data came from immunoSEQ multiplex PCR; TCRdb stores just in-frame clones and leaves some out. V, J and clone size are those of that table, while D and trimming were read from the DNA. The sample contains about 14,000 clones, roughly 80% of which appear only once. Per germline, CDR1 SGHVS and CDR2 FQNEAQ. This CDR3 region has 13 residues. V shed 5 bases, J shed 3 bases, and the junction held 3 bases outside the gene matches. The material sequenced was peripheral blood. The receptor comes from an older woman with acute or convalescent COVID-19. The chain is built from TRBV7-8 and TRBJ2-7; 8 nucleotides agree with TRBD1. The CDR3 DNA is TGTGCCAGCAGCCGGGACAGGAGCTACGAGCAGTACTTC. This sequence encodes CASSRDRSYEQYF.